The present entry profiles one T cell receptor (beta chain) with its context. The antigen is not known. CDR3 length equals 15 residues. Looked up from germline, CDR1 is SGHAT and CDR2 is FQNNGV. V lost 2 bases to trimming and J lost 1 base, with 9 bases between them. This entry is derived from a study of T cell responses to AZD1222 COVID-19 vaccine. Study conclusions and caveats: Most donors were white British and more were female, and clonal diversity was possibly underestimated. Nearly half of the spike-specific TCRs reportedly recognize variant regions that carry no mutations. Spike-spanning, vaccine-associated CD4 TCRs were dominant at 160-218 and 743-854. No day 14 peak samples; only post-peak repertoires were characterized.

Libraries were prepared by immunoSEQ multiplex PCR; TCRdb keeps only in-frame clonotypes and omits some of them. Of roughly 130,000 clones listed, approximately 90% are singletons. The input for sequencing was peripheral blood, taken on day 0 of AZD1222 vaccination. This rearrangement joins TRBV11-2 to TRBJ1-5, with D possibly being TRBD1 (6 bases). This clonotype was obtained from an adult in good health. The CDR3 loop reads CASSLTRGSNQPQHF. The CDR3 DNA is TGTGCCAGCAGCTTAACCAGGGGAAGCAATCAGCCCCAGCATTTT.